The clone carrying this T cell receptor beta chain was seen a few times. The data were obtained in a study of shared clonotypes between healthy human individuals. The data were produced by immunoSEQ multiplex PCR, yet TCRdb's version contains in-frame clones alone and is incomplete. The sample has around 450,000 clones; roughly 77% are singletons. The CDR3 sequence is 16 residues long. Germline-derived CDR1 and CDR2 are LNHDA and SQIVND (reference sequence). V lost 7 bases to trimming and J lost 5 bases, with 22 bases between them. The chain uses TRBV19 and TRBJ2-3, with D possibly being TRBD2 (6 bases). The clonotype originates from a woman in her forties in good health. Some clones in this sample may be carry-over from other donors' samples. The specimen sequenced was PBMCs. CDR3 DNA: TGTGCCAGTACCCAAACGGGGTTGGGAGGAGGAGATACGCAGTATTTT. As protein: CASTQTGLGGGDTQYF.